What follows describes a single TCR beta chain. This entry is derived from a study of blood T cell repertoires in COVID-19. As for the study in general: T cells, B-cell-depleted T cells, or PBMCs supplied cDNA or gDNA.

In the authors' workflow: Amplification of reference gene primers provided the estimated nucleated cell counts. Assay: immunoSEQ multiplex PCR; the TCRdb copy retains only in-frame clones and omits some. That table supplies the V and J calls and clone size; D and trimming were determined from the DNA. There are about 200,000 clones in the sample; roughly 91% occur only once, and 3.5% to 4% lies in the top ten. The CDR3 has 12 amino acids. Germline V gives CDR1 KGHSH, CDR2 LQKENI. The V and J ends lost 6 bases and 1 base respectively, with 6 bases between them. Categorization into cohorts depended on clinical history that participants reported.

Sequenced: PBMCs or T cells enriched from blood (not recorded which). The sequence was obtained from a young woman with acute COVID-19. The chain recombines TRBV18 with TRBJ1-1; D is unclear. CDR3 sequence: CASSRENTEAFF. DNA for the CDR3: TGTGCCAGCTCTCGAGAGAACACTGAAGCTTTCTTT.